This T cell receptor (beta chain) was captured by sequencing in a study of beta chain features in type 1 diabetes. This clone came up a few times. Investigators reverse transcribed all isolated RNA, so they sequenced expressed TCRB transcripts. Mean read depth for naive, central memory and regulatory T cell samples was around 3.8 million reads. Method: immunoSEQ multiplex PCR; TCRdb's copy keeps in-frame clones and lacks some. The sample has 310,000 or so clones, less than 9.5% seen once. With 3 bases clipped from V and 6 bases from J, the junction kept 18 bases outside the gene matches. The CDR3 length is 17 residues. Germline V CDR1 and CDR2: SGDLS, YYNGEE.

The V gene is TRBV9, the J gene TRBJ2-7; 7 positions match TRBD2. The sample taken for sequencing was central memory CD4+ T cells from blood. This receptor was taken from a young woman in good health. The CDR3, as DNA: TGTGCCAGCAGCGCAGGTCTCCGGAGCGGGATTTCCCTCGAGCAGTACTTC. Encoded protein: CASSAGLRSGISLEQYF.